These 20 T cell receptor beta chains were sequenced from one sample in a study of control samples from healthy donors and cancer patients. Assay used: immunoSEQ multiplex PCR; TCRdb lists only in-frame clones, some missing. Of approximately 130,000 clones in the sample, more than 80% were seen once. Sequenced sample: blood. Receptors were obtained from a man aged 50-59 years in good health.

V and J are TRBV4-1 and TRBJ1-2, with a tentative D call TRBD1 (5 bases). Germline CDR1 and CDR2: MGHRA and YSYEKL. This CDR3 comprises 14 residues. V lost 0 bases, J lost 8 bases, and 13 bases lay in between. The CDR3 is CASSQDGQGIGYTF. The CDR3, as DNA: TGCGCCAGCAGCCAAGATGGGCAGGGAATAGGCTACACCTTC.

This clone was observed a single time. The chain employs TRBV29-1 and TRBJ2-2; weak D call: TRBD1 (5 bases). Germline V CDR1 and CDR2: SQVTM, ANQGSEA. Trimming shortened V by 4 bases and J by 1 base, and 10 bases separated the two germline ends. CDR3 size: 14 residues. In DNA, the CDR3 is TGCAGCGTTGTACCTGACAGGAACACCGGGGAGCTGTTTTTT. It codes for CSVVPDRNTGELFF.

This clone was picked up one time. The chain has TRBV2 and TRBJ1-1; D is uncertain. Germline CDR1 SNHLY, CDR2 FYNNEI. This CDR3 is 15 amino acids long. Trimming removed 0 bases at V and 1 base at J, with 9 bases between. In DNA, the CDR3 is TGTGCCAGCAGTGAAGCGCTTTCGGGGAACACTGAAGCTTTCTTT. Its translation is CASSEALSGNTEAFF.

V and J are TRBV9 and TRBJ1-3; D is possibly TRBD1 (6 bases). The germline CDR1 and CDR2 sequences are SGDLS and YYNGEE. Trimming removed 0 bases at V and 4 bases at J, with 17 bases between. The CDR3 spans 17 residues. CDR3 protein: CASSVANTGFFGNTIYF. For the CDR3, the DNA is TGTGCCAGCAGCGTAGCAAATACAGGGTTTTTCGGAAACACCATATATTTT.

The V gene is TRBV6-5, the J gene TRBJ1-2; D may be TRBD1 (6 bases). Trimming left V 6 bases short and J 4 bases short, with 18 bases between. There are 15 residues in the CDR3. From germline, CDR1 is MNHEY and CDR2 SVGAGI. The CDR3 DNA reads TGTGCCAGCAGCCGCGGGACACCCCCTTTCTATGGCTACACCTTC. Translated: CASSRGTPPFYGYTF.

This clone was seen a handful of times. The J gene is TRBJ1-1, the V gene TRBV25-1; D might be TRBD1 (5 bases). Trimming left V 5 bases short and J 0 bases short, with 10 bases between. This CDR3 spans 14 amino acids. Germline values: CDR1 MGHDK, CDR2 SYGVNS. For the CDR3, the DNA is TGTGCCAGCAGTCTGGGACCCCTGAACACTGAAGCTTTCTTT. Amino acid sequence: CASSLGPLNTEAFF.

CDR3 amino acids: CASSSGTGGLNYGYTF. The CDR3 DNA is TGCGCCAGCAGCAGCGGGACAGGGGGTCTAAACTATGGCTACACCTTC. This chain joins TRBV5-1 and TRBJ1-2; 11 nucleotides align to TRBD1. Germline CDR1 is SGHRS and CDR2 is YFSETQ. This CDR3 comprises 16 residues. Germline trimming cut 4 bases from V and 2 bases from J; bases unmatched to any gene: 7.

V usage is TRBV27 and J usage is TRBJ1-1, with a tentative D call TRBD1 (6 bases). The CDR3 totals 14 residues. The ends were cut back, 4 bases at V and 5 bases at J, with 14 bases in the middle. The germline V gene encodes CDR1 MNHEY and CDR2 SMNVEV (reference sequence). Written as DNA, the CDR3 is TGTGCCAGCAGTTCTACAGGGACGGGTACTGAAGCTTTCTTT. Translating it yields CASSSTGTGTEAFF.

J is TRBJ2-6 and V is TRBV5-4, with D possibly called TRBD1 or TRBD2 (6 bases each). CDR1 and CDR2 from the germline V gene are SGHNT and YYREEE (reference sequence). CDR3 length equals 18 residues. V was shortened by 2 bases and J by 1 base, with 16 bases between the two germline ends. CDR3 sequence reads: CASSFSHGGGSGANVLTF. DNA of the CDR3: TGTGCCAGCAGCTTTTCCCACGGGGGCGGTTCTGGGGCCAACGTCCTGACTTTC.

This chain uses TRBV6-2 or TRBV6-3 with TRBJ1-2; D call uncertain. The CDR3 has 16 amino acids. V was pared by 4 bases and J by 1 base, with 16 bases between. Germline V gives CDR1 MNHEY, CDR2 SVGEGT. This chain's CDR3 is CASSSLYVGINYGYTF. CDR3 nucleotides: TGTGCCAGCAGTTCACTCTACGTCGGAATTAACTATGGCTACACCTTC.

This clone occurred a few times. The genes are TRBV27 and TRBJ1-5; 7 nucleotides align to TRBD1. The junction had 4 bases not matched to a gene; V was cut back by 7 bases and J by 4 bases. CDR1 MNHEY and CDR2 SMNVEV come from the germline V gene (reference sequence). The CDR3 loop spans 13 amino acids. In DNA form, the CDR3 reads TGTGCCAGCATGGGACAGCTAAATCAGCCCCAGCATTTT. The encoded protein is CASMGQLNQPQHF.

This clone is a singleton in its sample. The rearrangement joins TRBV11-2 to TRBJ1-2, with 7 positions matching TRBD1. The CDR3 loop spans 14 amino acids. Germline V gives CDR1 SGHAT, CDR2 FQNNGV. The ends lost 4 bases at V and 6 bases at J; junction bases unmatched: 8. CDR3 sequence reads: CASSYRQGWDGYTF. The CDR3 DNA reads TGTGCCAGCAGCTATCGACAGGGATGGGATGGCTACACCTTC.

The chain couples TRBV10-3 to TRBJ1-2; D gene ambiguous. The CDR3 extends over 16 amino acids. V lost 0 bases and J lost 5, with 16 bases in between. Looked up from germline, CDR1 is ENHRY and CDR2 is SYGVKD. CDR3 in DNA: TGTGCCATCAGTGAGTCGACTCAGATCAGAGATTATGGCTACACCTTC. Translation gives CAISESTQIRDYGYTF.

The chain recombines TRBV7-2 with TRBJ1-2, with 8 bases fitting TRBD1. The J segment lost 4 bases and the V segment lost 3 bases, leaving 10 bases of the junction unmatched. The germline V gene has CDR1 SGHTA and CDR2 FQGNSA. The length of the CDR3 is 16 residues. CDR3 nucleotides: TGTGCCAGCAGCTTTTCTCAGGGGGCGGGTGGCTATGGCTACACCTTC. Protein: CASSFSQGAGGYGYTF.

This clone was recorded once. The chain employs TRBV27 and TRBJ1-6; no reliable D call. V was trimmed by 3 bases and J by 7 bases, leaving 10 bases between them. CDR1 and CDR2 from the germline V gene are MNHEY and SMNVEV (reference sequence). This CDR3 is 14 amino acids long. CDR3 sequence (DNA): TGTGCCAGCAGTTTTGAAGGGAGGAATTCACCCCTCCACTTT. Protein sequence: CASSFEGRNSPLHF.

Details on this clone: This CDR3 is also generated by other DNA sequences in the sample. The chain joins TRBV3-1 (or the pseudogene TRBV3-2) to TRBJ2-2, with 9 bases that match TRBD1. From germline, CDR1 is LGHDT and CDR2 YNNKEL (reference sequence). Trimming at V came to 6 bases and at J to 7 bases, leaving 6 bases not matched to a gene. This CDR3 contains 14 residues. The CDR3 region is CASRGQGDVGELFF. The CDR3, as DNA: TGTGCCAGCAGGGGACAGGGAGACGTCGGGGAGCTGTTTTTT.

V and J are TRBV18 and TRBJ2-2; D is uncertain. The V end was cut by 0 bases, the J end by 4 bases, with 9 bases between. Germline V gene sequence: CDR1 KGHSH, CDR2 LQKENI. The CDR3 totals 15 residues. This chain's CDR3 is CASSPPARSTGELFF. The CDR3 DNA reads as TGTGCCAGCTCACCACCGGCAAGATCCACCGGGGAGCTGTTTTTT. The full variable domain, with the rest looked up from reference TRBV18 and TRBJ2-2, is NAGVMQNPRHLVRRRGQEARLRCSPMKGHSHVYWYRQLPEEGLKFMVYLQKENIIDESGMPKERFSAEFPKEGPSILRIQQVVRGDSAAYFCASSPPARSTGELFFGEGSRLTVL.

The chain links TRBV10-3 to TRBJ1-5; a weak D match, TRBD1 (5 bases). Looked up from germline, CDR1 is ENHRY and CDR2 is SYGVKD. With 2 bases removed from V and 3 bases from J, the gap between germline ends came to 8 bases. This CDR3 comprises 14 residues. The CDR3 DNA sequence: TGTGCCATCAGTGAGGGGGGTTCCAATCAGCCCCAGCATTTT. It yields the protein CAISEGGSNQPQHF.

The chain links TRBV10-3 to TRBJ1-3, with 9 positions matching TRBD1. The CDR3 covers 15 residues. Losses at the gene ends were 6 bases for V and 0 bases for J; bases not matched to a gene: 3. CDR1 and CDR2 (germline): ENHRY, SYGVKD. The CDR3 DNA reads TGTGCCATCAGGGGGACAGGGCCCTCTGGAAACACCATATATTTT. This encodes CAIRGTGPSGNTIYF.

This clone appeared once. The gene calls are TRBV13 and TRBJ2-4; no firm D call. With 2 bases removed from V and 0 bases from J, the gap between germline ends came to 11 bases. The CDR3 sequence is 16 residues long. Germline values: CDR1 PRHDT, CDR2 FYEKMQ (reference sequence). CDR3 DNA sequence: TGTGCCAGCAGCTTATCCAGGTCCTTAGCCAAAAACATTCAGTACTTC. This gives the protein CASSLSRSLAKNIQYF.